Following are 17 T cell receptor beta chains from one sample sequenced in a study of blood T cell repertoires in COVID-19. Assay used: immunoSEQ multiplex PCR; TCRdb lists only in-frame clones, some missing. The sample shows approximately 46,000 clones, 75% to 95% of them seen only once. Sequences were obtained from peripheral blood. The origin of the receptors is a man aged 65-85 years with active COVID-19.

The rearrangement links TRBV24-1 to TRBJ1-3; TRBD1 matches at 10 bases. V gave up 0 bases and J gave up 2 bases; unmatched junction bases: 0. The germline V gene has CDR1 KGHDR and CDR2 SFDVKD. The CDR3 sequence is 16 residues long. For the CDR3, the DNA is TGTGCCACCAGTGATTTGGACAGGGGGCCTGGAAACACCATATATTTT. Protein product: CATSDLDRGPGNTIYF.

The chain joins TRBV6-2 or TRBV6-3 to TRBJ2-1; D not resolved. From germline, CDR1 is MNHEY and CDR2 SVGEGT. The CDR3 length is 10 residues. V was pared by 2 bases and J by 9 bases, with 2 bases between. The CDR3 here is CASSYLEQFF. The CDR3 DNA follows: TGTGCCAGCAGTTACCTTGAGCAGTTCTTC.

The chain is built from TRBV2 and TRBJ1-5; D possibly corresponds to TRBD1 (5 bases). This CDR3 region has 13 residues. Germline-derived CDR1 and CDR2 are SNHLY and FYNNEI. V lost 3 bases to trimming and J lost 4 bases, with 7 bases between them. The CDR3: CASSDYRNQPQHF. In DNA form, the CDR3 reads TGTGCCAGCAGTGACTACAGGAATCAGCCCCAGCATTTT.

V gene TRBV5-1 combines with J gene TRBJ2-7, with TRBD1 matching over 8 bases. The CDR3 runs 14 residues. The germline CDR1 and CDR2 sequences are SGHRS and YFSETQ. V lost 2 bases to trimming and J lost 2 bases; unmatched junction nucleotides: 3. In DNA, the CDR3 is TGCGCCAGCAGCTTTGACAGGGGTACCTACGAGCAGTACTTC. This encodes CASSFDRGTYEQYF.

A single count supports this clone. This chain links TRBV5-1 with TRBJ1-2, with TRBD1 matching over 7 bases. This CDR3 has 14 amino acids. V was pared by 5 bases and J by 2 bases, with 6 bases of the junction left unmatched. Germline V gene data show CDR1 as SGHRS and CDR2 as YFSETQ. CDR3: CASRQGPENYGYTF. CDR3 nucleotides: TGCGCCAGCAGACAGGGGCCGGAGAACTATGGCTACACCTTC.

The CDR3 DNA follows: TGTGCCAGCAGCCCGGGACAGGTCCCCTATGGCTACACCTTC. This sequence encodes CASSPGQVPYGYTF. This chain joins TRBV7-9 and TRBJ1-2, with 8 bases lining up with TRBD1. With V trimmed by 5 bases and J by 4 bases, 6 bases remained unmatched. The CDR3 runs to 14 residues. CDR1 is SEHNR and CDR2 is FQNEAQ in the germline V gene (reference sequence). The entire variable domain, with the rest obtained from reference TRBV7-9 and TRBJ1-2, is as follows: DTGVSQNPRHKITKRGQNVTFRCDPISEHNRLYWYRQTLGQGPEFLTYFQNEAQLEKSRLLSDRFSAERPKGSFSTLEIQRTEQGDSAMYLCASSPGQVPYGYTFGSGTRLTVV.

This chain links TRBV9 with TRBJ2-5, with 9 positions matching TRBD1. V lost 4 bases, J lost 5 bases, and 3 bases stayed unmatched. From germline, CDR1 is SGDLS and CDR2 YYNGEE. This CDR3 spans 13 amino acids. CDR3 protein: CASSFGTGETQYF. For the CDR3, the DNA is TGTGCCAGCAGCTTCGGGACAGGGGAGACCCAGTACTTC.

This clone was picked up one time. CDR3 coding DNA: TGCGCCAGCAGCTTCGTCCCAGACAGGGGGGATACTGAAGCTTTCTTT. It codes for CASSFVPDRGDTEAFF. The chain employs TRBV5-1 and TRBJ1-1, with TRBD1 matching 9 bases. CDR1 is SGHRS, CDR2 YFSETQ, per germline. The length of the CDR3 is 16 residues. Trimming cost V 2 bases and J 5 bases; bases outside gene matches: 10. The complete variable domain, with remaining parts taken from reference TRBV5-1 and TRBJ1-1, reads KAGVTQTPRYLIKTRGQQVTLSCSPISGHRSVSWYQQTPGQGLQFLFEYFSETQRNKGNFPGRFSGRQFSNSRSEMNVSTLELGDSALYLCASSFVPDRGDTEAFFGQGTRLTVV.

V gene TRBV5-1 combines with J gene TRBJ1-2; no reliable D call. Germline CDR1 and CDR2: SGHRS and YFSETQ. V lost 0 bases, J lost 3 bases, and 6 bases lay in between. This CDR3 contains 13 residues. The CDR3 sequence: CASSLAGDYGYTF. The DNA of the CDR3 is TGCGCCAGCAGCTTGGCCGGTGACTATGGCTACACCTTC.

The chain is built from TRBV7-6 and TRBJ2-3; 11 bases are shared with TRBD2. Germline trimming cut 5 bases from V and 0 bases from J; bases unmatched to any gene: 4. This CDR3 contains 16 residues. CDR1 SGHVS and CDR2 FNYEAQ come from the germline V gene. This CDR3 reads CASSPRLAGSTDTQYF. The CDR3 coding sequence is TGTGCCAGCAGCCCTCGACTAGCGGGGAGCACAGATACGCAGTATTTT.

This rearrangement joins TRBV9 to TRBJ1-1; 9 nucleotides match TRBD1. The CDR3 loop spans 15 amino acids. The germline CDR1 and CDR2 sequences are SGDLS and YYNGEE. Trimming took 4 bases from V and 5 from J; bases not matched to a gene: 9. CDR3 sequence reads: CASSPRGQGRTEAFF. In DNA form, the CDR3 reads TGTGCCAGCAGCCCGAGGGGACAGGGCCGAACTGAAGCTTTCTTT.

The chain combines TRBV7-8 with TRBJ2-1; D is uncertain. CDR1 SGHVS and CDR2 FQNEAQ come from the germline V gene. The V gene lost 5 bases and the J gene lost 8 bases, with 19 bases spanning the gap. This CDR3 comprises 15 residues. CDR3 sequence: CASSHYTTGSDEQFF. DNA for the CDR3: TGTGCCAGCAGCCATTATACGACCGGCAGCGATGAGCAGTTCTTC.

This chain joins TRBV9 and TRBJ1-6, with TRBD1 identical over 9 bases. The CDR3 totals 14 residues. Germline V gives CDR1 SGDLS, CDR2 YYNGEE. Germline trimming cut 4 bases from V and 8 bases from J; bases unmatched to any gene: 4. The CDR3 here is CASSPRQGDSPLHF. For the CDR3, the DNA is TGTGCCAGCAGCCCACGACAGGGGGATTCACCCCTCCACTTT.

The chain joins TRBV7-9 to TRBJ2-6, with TRBD1 matching over 7 bases. The V and J ends lost 5 bases and 2 bases, in that order; junction bases with no gene match: 9. Looked up from germline, CDR1 is SEHNR and CDR2 is FQNEAQ (reference sequence). This CDR3 has 17 residues. The CDR3 coding sequence is TGTGCCAGCAGCGTTCGTTACGACAGGGCTGGGGCCAACGTCCTGACTTTC. Its translation: CASSVRYDRAGANVLTF.

This chain connects TRBV29-1 to TRBJ2-3; D gene ambiguous. Germline assignment: CDR1 SQVTM and CDR2 ANQGSEA. V was clipped by 4 bases and J by 2 bases, with 19 bases between them. The CDR3 totals 16 residues. CDR3 amino acids: CSVVPRRVIYTDTQYF. The CDR3 coding sequence is TGCAGCGTTGTCCCCCGTCGAGTTATATACACAGATACGCAGTATTTT.

This chain links TRBV5-4 with TRBJ1-6; the D gene is possibly TRBD1 (5 bases). CDR1 SGHNT and CDR2 YYREEE come from the germline V gene (reference sequence). Trimming stripped 4 bases from V and 9 bases from J, with 14 bases between. The CDR3 contains 14 residues. In DNA, the CDR3 is TGTGCCAGCAGCCTCGGGGAGGGGATTTCACCCCTCCACTTT. Translated: CASSLGEGISPLHF.

The chain couples TRBV3-1 (or the pseudogene TRBV3-2) to TRBJ2-1; possibly TRBD2 for D (5 bases). Germline V lookup: CDR1 LGHDT, CDR2 YNNKEL (reference sequence). The V gene lost 3 bases and the J gene lost 10 bases, with 10 bases spanning the gap. This CDR3 is built from 12 residues. Here the CDR3 reads CASSQYGEEQFF. CDR3 in DNA: TGTGCCAGCAGCCAGTACGGGGAGGAGCAGTTCTTC.